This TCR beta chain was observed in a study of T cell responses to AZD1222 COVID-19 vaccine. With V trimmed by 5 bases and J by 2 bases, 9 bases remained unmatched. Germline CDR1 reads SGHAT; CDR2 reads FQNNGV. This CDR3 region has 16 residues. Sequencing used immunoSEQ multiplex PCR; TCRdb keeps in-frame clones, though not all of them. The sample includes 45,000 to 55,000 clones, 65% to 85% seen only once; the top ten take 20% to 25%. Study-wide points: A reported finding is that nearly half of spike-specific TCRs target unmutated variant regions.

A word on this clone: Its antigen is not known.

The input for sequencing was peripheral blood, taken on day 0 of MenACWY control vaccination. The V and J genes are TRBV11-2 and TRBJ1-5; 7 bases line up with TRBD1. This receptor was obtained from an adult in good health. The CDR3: CASSTPTGPGNQPQHF. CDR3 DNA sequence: TGTGCCAGCAGCACCCCGACAGGGCCGGGCAATCAGCCCCAGCATTTT.